These 18 T cell receptor beta chains were sequenced from one sample in a study of shared T cell receptors in the human thymus. Repertoires were generated with immunoSEQ multiplex PCR, while TCRdb's copy carries only in-frame clones and drops some. The data contain about 380,000 clones, more than 85% of them singletons. The sample consisted of thymocytes. The receptor set was obtained from a human donor.

Concerning this clone: The same CDR3 arises from other DNA sequences in this sample as well. This chain uses TRBV19 with TRBJ1-5; D is unclear. Germline V lookup: CDR1 LNHDA, CDR2 SQIVND (reference sequence). This CDR3 contains 13 residues. V was clipped by 0 bases and J by 7 bases, with 7 bases between them. In DNA, the CDR3 is TGTGCCAGTAGTATAGAGAGGTACCAGCCCCAGCATTTT. Its translation: CASSIERYQPQHF. Full variable domain (rest looked up from reference TRBV19 and TRBJ1-5): DGGITQSPKYLFRKEGQNVTLSCEQNLNHDAMYWYRQDPGQGLRLIYYSQIVNDFQKGDIAEGYSVSREKKESFPLTVTSAQKNPTAFYLCASSIERYQPQHFGDGTRLSIL.

The CDR3 loop is CASNQTGGEFPEQYF. In DNA, the CDR3 is TGTGCCAGCAATCAGACAGGGGGCGAGTTTCCCGAGCAGTACTTC. The chain recombines TRBV5-8 with TRBJ2-7; 10 bases align to TRBD1. The CDR3 is made up of 15 amino acids. J lost 6 bases, V lost 6 bases, and 12 bases had no gene match. Per the germline V gene, CDR1 is SGHTS and CDR2 is YDEGEE.

The V and J genes are TRBV6-7 and TRBJ1-2; D gene unclear. TRBV6-7 is annotated as an ORF whose role is uncertain. V lost 4 bases and J 3 bases, leaving 6 bases between the germline ends. This CDR3 contains 12 residues. The CDR3 reads CASSSEDYGYTF. The CDR3 DNA reads TGTGCCAGCAGTTCGGAGGACTATGGCTACACCTTC.

The V gene is TRBV5-6, the J gene TRBJ1-1, with 8 bases aligning to TRBD1. Germline V gene data show CDR1 as SGHDT and CDR2 as YYEEEE. J was trimmed by 1 base and V by 0 bases; bases with no gene match: 2. This CDR3 has 15 residues. CDR3 DNA: TGTGCCAGCAGCTTGGAACAGGGGGAGAACACTGAAGCTTTCTTT. Protein sequence: CASSLEQGENTEAFF. Looking up the rest from reference TRBV5-6 and TRBJ1-1 gives the full variable domain: DAGVTQSPTHLIKTRGQQVTLRCSPKSGHDTVSWYQQALGQGPQFIFQYYEEEERQRGNFPDRFSGHQFPNYSSELNVNALLLGDSALYLCASSLEQGENTEAFFGQGTRLTVV.

The rearrangement joins TRBV7-9 to TRBJ2-3; 10 positions agree with TRBD1. The CDR3 is 16 amino acids. CDR1 is SEHNR and CDR2 is FQNEAQ in the germline V gene (reference sequence). With 4 bases clipped from V and 3 bases from J, the junction kept 7 bases outside the gene matches. In nucleotides, the CDR3 is TGTGCCAGCAGCTACCCGACAGGGGGCGCAACAGATACGCAGTATTTT. Translating it yields CASSYPTGGATDTQYF.

The CDR3 coding sequence is TGTGCCAGCAGTCCCCCTCGTAAAGCGTCCTACGAGCAGTACTTC. It translates to CASSPPRKASYEQYF. The rearrangement links TRBV27 to TRBJ2-7, with no clear D. V lost 5 bases to trimming and J lost 1 base, with 15 bases between them. CDR1 MNHEY and CDR2 SMNVEV come from the germline V gene (reference sequence). The CDR3 runs 15 residues.

V gene TRBV7-6 combines with J gene TRBJ2-1, with a weak D call TRBD1 (5 bases). Trimming removed 8 bases from V and 7 bases from J, with 12 bases in between. Germline CDR1 reads SGHVS; CDR2 reads FNYEAQ. The CDR3 has 12 residues. The CDR3 is CASGARWNEQFF. CDR3 coding DNA: TGTGCCAGCGGGGCCCGGTGGAATGAGCAGTTCTTC.

The chain has TRBV28 and TRBJ1-5, with TRBD1 as a possible D gene (5 bases). The CDR3 is 15 amino acids. Germline V lookup: CDR1 MDHEN, CDR2 SYDVKM. The V gene lost 2 bases and the J gene lost 5 bases, with 13 bases spanning the gap. CDR3 sequence (DNA): TGTGCCAGCAGTTTAGGGACGAGGAGCGATCAGCCCCAGCATTTT. Its protein is CASSLGTRSDQPQHF.

This clone was observed once. The gene calls are TRBV5-1 and TRBJ2-4, with TRBD2 matching over 10 bases. Germline loops: CDR1 SGHRS, CDR2 YFSETQ. The CDR3 extends over 20 amino acids. V was clipped by 0 bases and J by 0 bases; unmatched bases: 12. CDR3 amino acids: CASSLGPSGRMREAKNIQYF. The CDR3 bases are TGCGCCAGCAGCTTGGGCCCTAGCGGGAGAATGAGGGAAGCCAAAAACATTCAGTACTTC.

This chain uses TRBV19 with TRBJ2-3; a weak D match, TRBD2 (5 bases). The CDR3 spans 12 residues. Trimming pared 4 bases from V and 3 bases from J, leaving 5 bases between. From germline, CDR1 is LNHDA and CDR2 SQIVND (reference sequence). CDR3 bases: TGTGCCAGTAGTAGCGGGACAGATACGCAGTATTTT. It specifies CASSSGTDTQYF.

The J gene is TRBJ2-7, the V gene TRBV11-2; TRBD1 matches at 10 bases. The CDR3 sequence is 14 residues long. The V gene end was trimmed by 5 bases and the J gene end by 5 bases; junction bases not matched to a gene: 6. Germline CDR1 is SGHAT and CDR2 is FQNNGV. The CDR3 sequence is CASSARTGGHEQYF. In DNA form, the CDR3 reads TGTGCCAGCAGCGCCCGGACAGGGGGGCACGAGCAGTACTTC.

The gene calls are TRBV2 and TRBJ2-7; D not certain. Between the trimmed V and J ends, which lost 7 bases and 0 bases, there was a span of 13 bases. CDR1 and CDR2 from the germline V gene are SNHLY and FYNNEI. The CDR3 is 14 amino acids. DNA for the CDR3: TGTGCCAGCACCCGGACGGCGAGCTCCTACGAGCAGTACTTC. This gives the protein CASTRTASSYEQYF.

In regard to this clone: Distinct nucleotide sequences in the sample also encode this CDR3. The CDR3 protein is CASSNQPQHF. The CDR3 coding sequence is TGTGCCAGCAGCAATCAGCCCCAGCATTTT. This chain joins TRBV28 and TRBJ1-5; D is unresolved. With 6 bases removed from V and 3 bases from J, the gap between germline ends came to 0 bases. CDR3 length: 10 amino acids. Germline V gene sequence: CDR1 MDHEN, CDR2 SYDVKM.

The chain joins TRBV27 to TRBJ2-4, with TRBD2 as a possible D gene (6 bases). This CDR3 region has 17 residues. Germline CDR1 is MNHEY and CDR2 is SMNVEV (reference sequence). Trimming stripped 6 bases from V and 2 bases from J, with 20 bases between. Here the CDR3 DNA reads TGTGCCAGCAGCAGTGGGTCCGGGAGTGGGTCCAAAAACATTCAGTACTTC. It codes for CASSSGSGSGSKNIQYF.

The chain recombines TRBV18 with TRBJ2-5; TRBD1 might be the D (6 bases). Germline V gives CDR1 KGHSH, CDR2 LQKENI. This CDR3 contains 15 residues. V was pared by 0 bases and J by 5 bases, with 13 bases between. The CDR3 reads CASSPPARGRETQYF. CDR3 bases: TGTGCCAGCTCACCACCAGCCAGGGGACGGGAGACCCAGTACTTC.

This chain uses TRBV28 with TRBJ2-3; 10 bases line up with TRBD2. V lost 2 bases and J lost 8; bases outside the gene matches: 16. Germline assignment: CDR1 MDHEN and CDR2 SYDVKM. This CDR3 is 18 amino acids long. CDR3 amino acids: CASSLGRAGTSESGTQYF. The CDR3 coding sequence is TGTGCCAGCAGTTTAGGTAGGGCCGGGACTAGCGAGAGTGGTACGCAGTATTTT.

The chain joins TRBV27 to TRBJ2-2; TRBD1 matches 7 bases. This CDR3 is built from 16 residues. J gave up 2 bases and V 6 bases, and 9 bases lay outside the gene matches. Germline V gives CDR1 MNHEY, CDR2 SMNVEV (reference sequence). The CDR3 reads CASSHRDRINTGELFF. CDR3 nucleotide sequence: TGTGCCAGCAGCCACCGGGACAGAATTAACACCGGGGAGCTGTTTTTT.

J is TRBJ1-2 and V is TRBV7-2; D is unclear. CDR3 length: 14 amino acids. V lost 1 base, J lost 2 bases, and 8 bases lay in between. Germline loops: CDR1 SGHTA, CDR2 FQGNSA. The CDR3 sequence is CASSLVRPNYGYTF. The CDR3 DNA is TGTGCCAGCAGCTTAGTTCGGCCGAACTATGGCTACACCTTC.